This is a list of T cell receptor beta chains from one sample in a study of beta chain features in type 1 diabetes. TCRdb's table, derived via immunoSEQ multiplex PCR, lists solely in-frame clones and lacks some. The sample lists 150,000 or so clones, 9% to 10% occurring once. Material for sequencing was central memory CD4+ T cells from blood. These receptors were collected from a middle-aged woman in good health. Both conserved end residues are part of each CDR3. D genes are given only for firm matches. Clone size is given for some rows only: seen once, a few or many times, or a class if the clone is expanded.

d_call	j_call	clone_size	v_call	cdr3_nt	cdr3_aa
.	TRBJ1-5	few	TRBV19	TGTGCCAGTAGAAGGGGATATAGCAATCAGCCCCAGCATTTT	CASRRGYSNQPQHF
TRBD2	TRBJ2-5	few	TRBV7-9	TGTGCCAGCAGCCCCGGACTAGCGGACCAAGAGACCCAGTACTTC	CASSPGLADQETQYF
.	TRBJ1-1	few	TRBV7-2	TGTGCCAGCAGCCCAGGCTACACTGAAGCTTTCTTT	CASSPGYTEAFF
.	TRBJ2-5	few	TRBV6-6	TGTGCCAGCAGTTATCAGGAGACCCAGTACTTC	CASSYQETQYF
TRBD1	TRBJ2-7	.	TRBV18	TGTGCCAGCTCACTCTCCGGGACAGGGGGGTACGAGCAGTACTTC	CASSLSGTGGYEQYF
.	TRBJ2-3	.	TRBV2	TGTGCCAGCAGTGATAGGCAGGGGAGCACAGATACGCAGTATTTT	CASSDRQGSTDTQYF
TRBD1	TRBJ1-2	few	TRBV6-5	TGTGCCAGCAGTTACTCACAGGGGGAGGGTGGCTACACCTTC	CASSYSQGEGGYTF
TRBD1	TRBJ1-4	.	TRBV15	TGTGCCACCAGCATGAAACAGGGGGCGCGTCCTAATGAAAAACTGTTTTTT	CATSMKQGARPNEKLFF
.	TRBJ2-5	.	TRBV5-1	TGCGCCAGCAGACCGGGGGTTAGCGCGAACCAAGAGACCCAGTACTTC	CASRPGVSANQETQYF
.	TRBJ2-1	many	TRBV11-1	TGTGCCAGCAGCTTACCCCCAGTTGTTAATGAGCAGTTCTTC	CASSLPPVVNEQFF
TRBD1	TRBJ2-3	.	TRBV10-3	TGTGCCATCAGTCGGACAGGAGCAGATACGCAGTATTTT	CAISRTGADTQYF
.	TRBJ1-5	.	TRBV2	TGTGCCAGCTCGACAGGTTGGAGCAATCAGCCCCAGCATTTT	CASSTGWSNQPQHF
TRBD1	TRBJ1-4	.	TRBV7-8	TGTGCCAGCAGCGCCCGGGACAGGGATGAAAAACTGTTTTTT	CASSARDRDEKLFF
TRBD1	TRBJ1-2	.	TRBV9	TGTGCCAGCAGCGTAGGGGGACAGCAATCTAACTATGGCTACACCTTC	CASSVGGQQSNYGYTF
.	TRBJ1-1	many	TRBV29-1	TGCAGCGTTGAAGATCGGGGGAGGAACACTGAAGCTTTCTTT	CSVEDRGRNTEAFF
.	TRBJ2-7	few	TRBV19	TGTGCCAGTAGTATTAGATACCCGGGGGACGGGCAGTACTTC	CASSIRYPGDGQYF
.	TRBJ1-2	few	TRBV19	TGTGCCAGTAGGGAGGATGCCTATGGCTACACCTTC	CASREDAYGYTF
.	TRBJ2-7	few	TRBV6-5	TGTGCCAGCAAAGTGACCGGGACACGCACCTACGAGCAGTACTTC	CASKVTGTRTYEQYF
.	TRBJ1-2	few	TRBV4-1	TGCGCCAGCAGCCATAAGGGGGGGATCGGGACATTCTATGGCTACACCTTC	CASSHKGGIGTFYGYTF
TRBD1	TRBJ2-5	.	TRBV11-2	TGTGCCAGCAGCGTAGGGACAGAAGAGACCCAGTACTTC	CASSVGTEETQYF
.	TRBJ2-5	.	TRBV29-1	TGCAGCGCAGGCGTGTCGGGGGAGACCCAGTACTTC	CSAGVSGETQYF
.	TRBJ2-3	few	TRBV7-2	TGTGCCAGCAGCTCATTCGACGGGGGTACGCAGTATTTT	CASSSFDGGTQYF
TRBD2	TRBJ2-2	few	TRBV10-3	TGTGCCATCAGAGCCCGGGGGGTTAACACCGGGGAGCTGTTTTTT	CAIRARGVNTGELFF
.	TRBJ1-1	few	TRBV5-1	TGCGCCAGCAGCCTCACCCCCGGTGAAGCTTTCTTT	CASSLTPGEAFF
.	TRBJ2-1	.	TRBV20-1	TGCAGTCTCGTGACGGCGGGGCGACAGTTCTTC	CSLVTAGRQFF
TRBD1	TRBJ2-5	few	TRBV19	TGTGCCAGTAGTATATCCGGAGGACAGGCCGTCGGGACCCAGTACTTC	CASSISGGQAVGTQYF
TRBD1	TRBJ1-2	few	TRBV7-2	TGTGCCAGCAGCTTTGTTGCAGGGGGGAACTATGGCTACACCTTC	CASSFVAGGNYGYTF
.	TRBJ1-5	few	TRBV6-1	TGTGCCAGCAGTGAAACGTGGGGCGATCAGCCCCAGCATTTT	CASSETWGDQPQHF
.	TRBJ1-1	.	TRBV18	TGTGCCAGCTCACGGGGGGAGGGTGGAAACACTGAAGCTTTCTTT	CASSRGEGGNTEAFF
TRBD2	TRBJ2-5	many	TRBV10-3	TGTGCCATCAGAACGACTAGCGAAGAGACCCAGTACTTC	CAIRTTSEETQYF
.	TRBJ2-7	.	TRBV19	TGTGCCAGTACGGCAGGGCCGACGTCCTACGAGCAGTACTTC	CASTAGPTSYEQYF
TRBD2	TRBJ2-1	few	TRBV6-5	TGTGCCAGCAGACCTCTAGCGGGGGGGAACAATGAGCAGTTCTTC	CASRPLAGGNNEQFF
.	TRBJ1-2	.	TRBV18	TGTGCCAGCTCACCTGTTCAGGGGCAGGGTGGCTACACCTTC	CASSPVQGQGGYTF
.	TRBJ2-5	.	TRBV12-5	TGTGCTAGTGGTTTATCAAGGGGGTTCTGGGAGACCCAGTACTTC	CASGLSRGFWETQYF
.	TRBJ1-2	few	TRBV29-1	TGCAGCGTTGTACCAGGGCTCTATGGCTACACCTTC	CSVVPGLYGYTF
TRBD1	TRBJ2-3	.	TRBV5-8	TGTGCCAGCAGCTTGGCGGGACAGAGCACAGATACGCAGTATTTT	CASSLAGQSTDTQYF